Presented here are 26 T cell receptor beta chains from one specimen sequenced in a study of T-cell memory formation after mild COVID-19. TCRdb used MiXCR to reprocess the 5' RACE reads, holding one entry per CDR3 protein. The sample records some 300,000 distinct CDR3 sequences, 20% to 25% being singletons. The sequenced sample was PBMCs or a T cell subset sorted from them (not recorded which). These receptors all come from a young man who had mild COVID-19 (a few samples of this study predate the infection). Cell type and time point are not known.

The CDR3 here is CASSVAGYEQYF. CDR3 sequence (DNA): TGTGCCAGCAGTGTTGCGGGGTACGAGCAGTACTTC. This rearrangement joins TRBV12-3 or TRBV12-4 to TRBJ2-7; D may be TRBD2 (6 bases). This CDR3 region has 12 residues. V was clipped by 5 bases and J by 4 bases, with 9 bases between them.

This clonotype showed up just a few times. CDR3 protein: CASSPLRGRETQYF. The CDR3, as DNA: TGTGCCAGCAGCCCCCTAAGGGGGCGGGAGACCCAGTACTTC. The genes are TRBV7-9 and TRBJ2-5, with TRBD1 matching over 7 bases. Unmatched junction bases numbered 8, after V lost 5 bases and J lost 5 bases. Germline V gives CDR1 SEHNR, CDR2 FQNEAQ (reference sequence). This CDR3 comprises 14 residues.

This chain uses TRBV27 with TRBJ1-2, with 11 nucleotides matching TRBD1. The CDR3 has 13 residues. Germline values: CDR1 MNHEY, CDR2 SMNVEV (reference sequence). Trimming took 4 bases from V and 8 from J; bases not matched to a gene: 3. The CDR3 DNA reads as TGTGCCAGCAGTTGGGACAGGGGGGTAGGCTACACCTTC. Its protein product is CASSWDRGVGYTF.

The genes are TRBV12-3 or TRBV12-4 and TRBJ2-3, with no clear D. V lost 9 bases and J 3 bases, leaving 16 bases between the germline ends. The CDR3 consists of 14 residues. CDR3 region: CASFSGLSTDTQYF. The CDR3 DNA is TGTGCCAGTTTCTCGGGCCTTAGTACAGATACGCAGTATTTT.

The CDR3 nucleotides read TGTGCCAGCAGCTTCGCCGGGACTAGCGGGGGGGAAGAGACCCAGTACTTC. Protein sequence: CASSFAGTSGGEETQYF. The rearrangement uses TRBV7-6 and TRBJ2-5; 16 bases match TRBD2. The CDR3 contains 17 residues. The V segment lost 3 bases and the J segment 3 bases; nucleotides outside the gene matches: 4. CDR1 is SGHVS, CDR2 FNYEAQ, per germline. Supplemented by reference TRBV7-6 and TRBJ2-5, the full variable domain reads GAGVSQSPRYKVTKRGQDVALRCDPISGHVSLYWYRQALGQGPEFLTYFNYEAQQDKSGLPNDRFSAERPEGSISTLTIQRTEQRDSAMYRCASSFAGTSGGEETQYFGPGTRLLVL.

This chain uses TRBV7-3 with TRBJ2-3, with D maybe TRBD1 (6 bases). V was pared by 4 bases and J by 3 bases, with 11 bases between. CDR1 and CDR2 from the germline V gene are SGHTA and FQGTGA. This CDR3 has 14 amino acids. The CDR3 DNA follows: TGTGCCAGCAGCTGGTACAGGGTGACAGATACGCAGTATTTT. Translating gives CASSWYRVTDTQYF. The whole variable domain, filled in from reference TRBV7-3 and TRBJ2-3, reads GAGVSQTPSNKVTEKGKYVELRCDPISGHTALYWYRQSLGQGPEFLIYFQGTGAADDSGLPNDRFFAVRPEGSVSTLKIQRTERGDSAVYLCASSWYRVTDTQYFGPGTRLTVL.

This clonotype turned up a few times. The chain carries TRBV20-1 and TRBJ2-3; tentative D call: TRBD2 (6 bases). The V and J ends lost 5 bases and 0 bases respectively, with 15 bases between them. This CDR3 is built from 15 residues. CDR1 is DFQATT and CDR2 is SNEGSKA in the germline V gene (reference sequence). The CDR3 reads CSAPQGGSSTDTQYF. The CDR3, as DNA: TGCAGTGCTCCCCAGGGAGGTTCGAGCACAGATACGCAGTATTTT.

The table lists this clonotype with many counts. This chain connects TRBV20-1 to TRBJ1-1; 8 bases align to TRBD1. Germline V CDR1 and CDR2: DFQATT, SNEGSKA (reference sequence). CDR3 size: 10 residues. After removal of 6 bases from V and 9 bases from J, the junction contained 3 bases not matched to a gene. This CDR3 is CSARDRKAFF. CDR3 in DNA: TGCAGTGCAAGGGACAGGAAAGCTTTCTTT.

This clonotype was counted between two and nine times. The chain carries TRBV4-1 and TRBJ2-7; maybe TRBD2 (6 bases). V was pared by 0 bases and J by 6 bases, with 12 bases between. CDR1 and CDR2 from the germline V gene are MGHRA and YSYEKL. There are 14 residues in the CDR3. The CDR3 coding sequence is TGCGCCAGCAGCCAAGAGCCGGGGGTTCGCGAGCAGTACTTC. The encoded protein is CASSQEPGVREQYF.

This clonotype was counted only a few times. The V and J genes are TRBV7-2 and TRBJ1-4; D unresolved. Between the trimmed V and J ends, which lost 5 bases and 8 bases, there was a span of 18 bases. CDR3 size: 15 residues. Germline V gene lookup returns CDR1 SGHTA and CDR2 FQGNSA. The CDR3 sequence: CASSPGDGSREKLFF. Written as DNA, the CDR3 is TGTGCCAGCAGCCCCGGGGATGGGTCGAGAGAAAAACTGTTTTTT.

CDR3 coding DNA: TGTGCCAGTAGTAACAGGACAGGGGACTTTGGCACTGAAGCTTTCTTT. Translated, it gives CASSNRTGDFGTEAFF. This rearrangement joins TRBV19 to TRBJ1-1, with TRBD1 matching over 9 bases. After removal of 4 bases from V and 4 bases from J, the junction contained 10 bases not matched to a gene. CDR1 is LNHDA and CDR2 is SQIVND in the germline V gene (reference sequence). The CDR3 runs 16 residues. The full variable domain, completed using reference TRBV19 and TRBJ1-1, is DGGITQSPKYLFRKEGQNVTLSCEQNLNHDAMYWYRQDPGQGLRLIYYSQIVNDFQKGDIAEGYSVSREKKESFPLTVTSAQKNPTAFYLCASSNRTGDFGTEAFFGQGTRLTVV.

This clonotype was picked up a small number of times. The V gene is TRBV11-1, the J gene TRBJ2-2; D is unresolved. The germline V and J ends were trimmed by 1 base and 5 bases, with 11 bases remaining between them. The germline V gene has CDR1 SGHAT and CDR2 FQDESV (reference sequence). This CDR3 contains 15 residues. The CDR3 region is CASSLGTEATGELFF. The CDR3 DNA follows: TGTGCCAGCAGCTTAGGGACGGAAGCAACCGGGGAGCTGTTTTTT.

J is TRBJ2-7 and V is TRBV14, with unresolved D. V lost 2 bases to trimming and J lost 2 bases, with 13 bases between them. Germline CDR1 reads SGHDN; CDR2 reads FVKESK. The CDR3 is made up of 15 amino acids. The CDR3 reads CASSQLGSNTYEQYF. The CDR3 DNA sequence: TGTGCCAGCAGCCAATTGGGGTCTAATACCTACGAGCAGTACTTC. Based on the CDR3 plus reference TRBV14 and TRBJ2-7, the full variable domain is EAGVTQFPSHSVIEKGQTVTLRCDPISGHDNLYWYRRVMGKEIKFLLHFVKESKQDESGMPNNRFLAERTGGTYSTLKVQPAELEDSGVYFCASSQLGSNTYEQYFGPGTRLTVT.

The J gene is TRBJ2-1, the V gene TRBV11-1, with 10 bases aligning to TRBD2. In germline, CDR1 is SGHAT, CDR2 FQDESV (reference sequence). The CDR3 sequence is 17 residues long. Unmatched junction bases numbered 11, after V lost 3 bases and J lost 6 bases. The CDR3 DNA is TGTGCCAGCAGCTTCTCCAGCGGGGGGGTTTTTGGCAATGAGCAGTTCTTC. It codes for CASSFSSGGVFGNEQFF.

The chain joins TRBV5-1 to TRBJ1-2; D is possibly TRBD1 (6 bases). This CDR3 region has 17 residues. V was pared by 1 base and J by 0 bases, with 16 bases between. Germline V gene data show CDR1 as SGHRS and CDR2 as YFSETQ. CDR3 coding DNA: TGCGCCAGCAGCTTGAGGGGGGCAGCCGCCCCTAACTATGGCTACACCTTC. Its protein is CASSLRGAAAPNYGYTF. Full variable domain (rest looked up from reference TRBV5-1 and TRBJ1-2): KAGVTQTPRYLIKTRGQQVTLSCSPISGHRSVSWYQQTPGQGLQFLFEYFSETQRNKGNFPGRFSGRQFSNSRSEMNVSTLELGDSALYLCASSLRGAAAPNYGYTFGSGTRLTVV.

The CDR3 DNA reads TGTGCCAGCAGCTTAGACTTGTTGATGGACATTCAGTACTTC. This sequence encodes CASSLDLLMDIQYF. The rearrangement links TRBV11-2 to TRBJ2-4; D is unclear. Germline values: CDR1 SGHAT, CDR2 FQNNGV. The CDR3 runs to 14 residues. Trimming stripped 0 bases from V and 8 bases from J, with 11 bases between. The complete variable domain, with remaining parts taken from reference TRBV11-2 and TRBJ2-4, reads EAGVAQSPRYKIIEKRQSVAFWCNPISGHATLYWYQQILGQGPKLLIQFQNNGVVDDSQLPKDRFSAERLKGVDSTLKIQPAKLEDSAVYLCASSLDLLMDIQYFGAGTRLSVL.

V gene TRBV7-8 combines with J gene TRBJ1-1; a weak D match, TRBD1 (6 bases). This CDR3 has 15 residues. Trimming stripped 1 base from V and 11 bases from J, with 20 bases between. Germline loops: CDR1 SGHVS, CDR2 FQNEAQ. The CDR3 DNA is TGTGCCAGCAGCTTAGGAAGGTCTAGCCAGGGGAGGGCTTTCTTT. Translated, it gives CASSLGRSSQGRAFF. The whole variable domain, filled in from reference TRBV7-8 and TRBJ1-1, reads GAGVSQSPRYKVAKRGQDVALRCDPISGHVSLFWYQQALGQGPEFLTYFQNEAQLDKSGLPSDRFFAERPEGSVSTLKIQRTQQEDSAVYLCASSLGRSSQGRAFFGQGTRLTVV.

The chain joins TRBV5-1 to TRBJ2-5; 8 nucleotides align to TRBD1. After removal of 4 bases from V and 5 bases from J, the junction contained 4 bases not matched to a gene. This CDR3 spans 13 amino acids. The germline V gene has CDR1 SGHRS and CDR2 YFSETQ. Here the CDR3 DNA reads TGCGCCAGCAGCACGACAGGGGCCGAGACCCAGTACTTC. Translating gives CASSTTGAETQYF.

The rearrangement links TRBV7-2 to TRBJ2-1, with TRBD1 matching 7 bases. The CDR3 is 15 amino acids. J lost 0 bases, V lost 5 bases, and 4 bases had no gene match. CDR1 SGHTA and CDR2 FQGNSA come from the germline V gene. CDR3 sequence reads: CASSVQGTSYNEQFF. CDR3 sequence (DNA): TGTGCCAGCAGCGTACAGGGGACCTCCTACAATGAGCAGTTCTTC.

This clonotype was detected only a few times. The V call is TRBV29-1, the J call TRBJ1-1, with a weak D call TRBD1 (5 bases). There are 14 residues in the CDR3. CDR1 and CDR2 (germline): SQVTM, ANQGSEA. V gave up 3 bases and J gave up 1 base, with 12 bases separating them. The CDR3 is CSVETGTSNTEAFF. In DNA, the CDR3 is TGCAGCGTTGAGACCGGGACTTCGAACACTGAAGCTTTCTTT.

V and J are TRBV6-2 or TRBV6-3 and TRBJ2-7, with D perhaps TRBD2 (7 bases). The germline V gene has CDR1 MNHEY and CDR2 SVGEGT. Trimming left V 8 bases short and J 4 bases short, with 9 bases between. This CDR3 is 11 amino acids long. The CDR3 bases are TGTGCCAGCGAGGGGGGGTACGAGCAGTACTTC. Its translation is CASEGGYEQYF.

The chain employs TRBV5-1 and TRBJ2-1; D possibly corresponds to TRBD1 (5 bases). The CDR3 consists of 15 residues. V lost 0 bases and J 5 bases, leaving 12 bases between the germline ends. In germline, CDR1 is SGHRS, CDR2 YFSETQ. CDR3 nucleotide sequence: TGCGCCAGCAGCTTGGAGGGGCAGCCTCACAATGAGCAGTTCTTC. Translation gives CASSLEGQPHNEQFF.

CDR3 sequence reads: CASSRDPPDTQYF. The CDR3 region has the DNA TGTGCCAGCAGTCGGGACCCTCCAGATACGCAGTATTTT. The chain links TRBV12-3 or TRBV12-4 to TRBJ2-3; D is perhaps TRBD1 or TRBD2 (5 bases each). V was clipped by 5 bases and J by 4 bases, with 10 bases between them. This CDR3 comprises 13 residues.

This clonotype appeared a few times. The V call is TRBV5-1, the J call TRBJ2-3; 8 nucleotides match TRBD2. This CDR3 comprises 16 residues. The junction had 5 bases not matched to a gene; V was cut back by 0 bases and J by 2 bases. Per the germline V gene, CDR1 is SGHRS and CDR2 is YFSETQ. This CDR3 is CASSLVSGGLTDTQYF. The DNA of the CDR3 is TGCGCCAGCAGCTTGGTCAGCGGGGGACTCACAGATACGCAGTATTTT.

This clonotype has just one count. This rearrangement joins TRBV7-9 to TRBJ1-2; D is unclear. The V gene's germline CDR1 is SEHNR and CDR2 FQNEAQ (reference sequence). This CDR3 region has 14 residues. V was shortened by 3 bases and J by 3 bases, with 11 bases between the two germline ends. The CDR3 DNA reads as TGTGCCAGCAGCTTCCGGTCCCTTTACTATGGCTACACCTTC. Translation gives CASSFRSLYYGYTF.

V and J are TRBV7-6 and TRBJ2-5, with a possible D match to TRBD1 (6 bases). Trimming removed 0 bases from V and 5 bases from J, with 10 bases in between. There are 14 residues in the CDR3. Germline V CDR1 and CDR2: SGHVS, FNYEAQ. This chain's CDR3 is CASSLAVQGETQYF. CDR3 coding DNA: TGTGCCAGCAGCTTAGCGGTCCAGGGGGAGACCCAGTACTTC. The variable domain in full, with the rest retrieved from reference TRBV7-6 and TRBJ2-5, is GAGVSQSPRYKVTKRGQDVALRCDPISGHVSLYWYRQALGQGPEFLTYFNYEAQQDKSGLPNDRFSAERPEGSISTLTIQRTEQRDSAMYRCASSLAVQGETQYFGPGTRLLVL.